Following are 2 T cell receptor beta chains from one sample sequenced in a study of cytomegalovirus exposure and HLA in healthy donors. Both 60 Vbeta primers and 13 Jbeta primers went into the PCR. Produced via immunoSEQ multiplex PCR; TCRdb's table is partial and in-frame only. The sample includes some 140,000 clones, 60% to 85% seen only once; the top ten take roughly 3.1%. Sequencing was carried out using PBMCs. The origin of the receptors is a man under 40 in good health and CMV-seronegative.

The chain couples TRBV9 to TRBJ2-2; the D gene is possibly TRBD1 (5 bases). This CDR3 contains 12 residues. Germline V gene data show CDR1 as SGDLS and CDR2 as YYNGEE. The V gene lost 7 bases and the J gene lost 2 bases, with 6 bases spanning the gap. The CDR3 is CASDRNTGELFF. CDR3 coding DNA: TGTGCCAGCGACAGAAACACCGGGGAGCTGTTTTTT.

This clone has just one count. J is TRBJ2-7 and V is TRBV27; D gene unclear. CDR1 and CDR2 (germline): MNHEY, SMNVEV (reference sequence). V gave up 2 bases and J gave up 5 bases, with 13 bases separating them. This CDR3 has 14 residues. CDR3: CASSLTARWDEQYF. In nucleotides, the CDR3 is TGTGCCAGCAGTTTAACAGCCCGATGGGACGAGCAGTACTTC.